Described below is a single TCR beta chain sequence and its context. Its antigen is as yet unknown. The record originates from a study of cytomegalovirus exposure and HLA in healthy donors. Study-level points and caveats: In an earlier analysis, most TCR beta V segments were productive about 87% or about 30% of the time.

The CDR3 spans 14 residues. Germline lookup yields CDR1 SGHNT and CDR2 YYREEE (reference sequence). PCR involved 60 Vbeta and 13 Jbeta primers. Clones were sequenced by immunoSEQ multiplex PCR, and TCRdb holds only the in-frame ones, with some missing. This table has fewer than 150,000 clones, around 70% appearing once. Sequencing was performed on PBMCs. This rearrangement joins TRBV5-4 to TRBJ2-5; TRBD2 agrees at 8 bases. The DNA end lines up better with TRBJ2-7; the J call may be wrong. This TCR was recovered from a woman between 25 and 40 years old in good health and CMV-seronegative. The CDR3 coding sequence is TGTGCCAGCAGCTTAGCGGGAGACCTCGACGAGCAGTACTTC. It is translated as CASSLAGDLDEQYF.